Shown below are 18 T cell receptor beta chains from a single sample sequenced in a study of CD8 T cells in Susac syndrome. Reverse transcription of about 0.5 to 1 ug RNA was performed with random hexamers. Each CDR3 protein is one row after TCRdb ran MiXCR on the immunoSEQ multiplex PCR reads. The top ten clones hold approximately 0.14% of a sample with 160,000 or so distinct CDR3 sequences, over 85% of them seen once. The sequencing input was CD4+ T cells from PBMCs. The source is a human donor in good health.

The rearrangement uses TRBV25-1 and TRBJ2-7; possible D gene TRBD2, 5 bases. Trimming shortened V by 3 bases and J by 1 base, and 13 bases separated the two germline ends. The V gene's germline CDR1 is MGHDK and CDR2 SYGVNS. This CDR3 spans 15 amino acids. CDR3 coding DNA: TGTGCCAGCAGTGACCCGGGAAGTTCATCCTACGAGCAGTACTTC. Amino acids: CASSDPGSSSYEQYF.

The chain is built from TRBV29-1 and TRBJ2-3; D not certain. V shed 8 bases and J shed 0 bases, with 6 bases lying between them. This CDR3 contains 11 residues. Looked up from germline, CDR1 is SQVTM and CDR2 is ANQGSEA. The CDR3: CSSTSTDTQYF. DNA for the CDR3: TGCAGCTCTACCAGCACAGATACGCAGTATTTT.

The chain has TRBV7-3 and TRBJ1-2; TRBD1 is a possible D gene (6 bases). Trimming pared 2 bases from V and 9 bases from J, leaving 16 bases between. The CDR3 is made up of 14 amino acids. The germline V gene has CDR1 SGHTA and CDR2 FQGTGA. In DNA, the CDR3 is TGTGCCAGCAGCTTATCCGGGACAACACGGAGCTACACCTTC. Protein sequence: CASSLSGTTRSYTF.

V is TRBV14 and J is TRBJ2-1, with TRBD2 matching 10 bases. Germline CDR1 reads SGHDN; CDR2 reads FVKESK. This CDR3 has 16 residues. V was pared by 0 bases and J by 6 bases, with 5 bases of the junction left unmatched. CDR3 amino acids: CASSQDFTSGVNEQFF. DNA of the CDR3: TGTGCCAGCAGCCAAGATTTCACTAGCGGGGTCAATGAGCAGTTCTTC.

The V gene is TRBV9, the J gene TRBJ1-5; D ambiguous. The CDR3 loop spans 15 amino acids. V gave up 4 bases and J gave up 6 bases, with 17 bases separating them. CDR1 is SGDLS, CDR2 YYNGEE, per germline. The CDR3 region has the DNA TGTGCCAGCAGCCTCTTAGGGCTAGAGGGTCAGCCCCAGCATTTT. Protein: CASSLLGLEGQPQHF.

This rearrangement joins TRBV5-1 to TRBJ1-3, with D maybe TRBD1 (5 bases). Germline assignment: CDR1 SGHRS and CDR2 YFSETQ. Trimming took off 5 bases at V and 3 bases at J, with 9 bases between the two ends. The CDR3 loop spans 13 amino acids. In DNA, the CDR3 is TGCGCCAGCAGACAGGACGGTGGAAACACCATATATTTT. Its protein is CASRQDGGNTIYF. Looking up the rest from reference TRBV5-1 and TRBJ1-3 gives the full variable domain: KAGVTQTPRYLIKTRGQQVTLSCSPISGHRSVSWYQQTPGQGLQFLFEYFSETQRNKGNFPGRFSGRQFSNSRSEMNVSTLELGDSALYLCASRQDGGNTIYFGEGSWLTVV.

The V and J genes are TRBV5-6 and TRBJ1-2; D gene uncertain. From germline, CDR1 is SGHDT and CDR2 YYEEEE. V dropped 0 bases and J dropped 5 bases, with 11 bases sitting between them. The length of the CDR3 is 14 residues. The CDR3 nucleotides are TGTGCCAGCAGCTTGGCGGTAGGCCGTTATGGCTACACCTTC. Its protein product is CASSLAVGRYGYTF. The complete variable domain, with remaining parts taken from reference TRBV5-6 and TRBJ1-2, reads DAGVTQSPTHLIKTRGQQVTLRCSPKSGHDTVSWYQQALGQGPQFIFQYYEEEERQRGNFPDRFSGHQFPNYSSELNVNALLLGDSALYLCASSLAVGRYGYTFGSGTRLTVV.

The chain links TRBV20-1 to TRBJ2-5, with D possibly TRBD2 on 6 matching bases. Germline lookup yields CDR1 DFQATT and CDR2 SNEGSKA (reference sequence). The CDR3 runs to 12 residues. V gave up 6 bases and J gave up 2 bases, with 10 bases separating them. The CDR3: CSAWGEQETQYF. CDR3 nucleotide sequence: TGCAGTGCCTGGGGGGAGCAAGAGACCCAGTACTTC.

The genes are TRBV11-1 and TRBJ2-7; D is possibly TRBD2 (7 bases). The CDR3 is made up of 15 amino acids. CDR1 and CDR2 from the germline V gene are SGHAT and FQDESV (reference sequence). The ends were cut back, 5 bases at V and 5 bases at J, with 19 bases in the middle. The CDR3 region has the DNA TGTGCCAGCAGCCGAGGGGGGGACTCCCGAAACGAGCAGTACTTC. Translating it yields CASSRGGDSRNEQYF.

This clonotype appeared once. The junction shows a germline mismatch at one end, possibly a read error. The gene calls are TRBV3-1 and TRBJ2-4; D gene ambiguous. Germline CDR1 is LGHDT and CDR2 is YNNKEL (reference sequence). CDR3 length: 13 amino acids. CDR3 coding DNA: TGTGCCAGCAGCCAAGATGGGGTGAACATTCAGCACTTC. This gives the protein CASSQDGVNIQHF. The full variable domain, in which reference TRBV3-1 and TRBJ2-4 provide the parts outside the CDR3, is DTAVSQTPKYLVTQMGNDKSIKCEQNLGHDTMYWYKQDSKKFLKIMFSYNNKELIINETVPNRFSPKSPDKAHLNLHINSLELGDSAVYFCASSQDGVNIQHFGAGTRLSVL.

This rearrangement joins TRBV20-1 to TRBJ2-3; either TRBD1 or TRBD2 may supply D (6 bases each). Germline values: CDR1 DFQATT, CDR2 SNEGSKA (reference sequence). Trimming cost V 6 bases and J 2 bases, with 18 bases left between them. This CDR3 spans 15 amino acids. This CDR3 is CSAESPGASTDTQYF. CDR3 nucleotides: TGCAGTGCCGAATCCCCGGGGGCCTCCACAGATACGCAGTATTTT.

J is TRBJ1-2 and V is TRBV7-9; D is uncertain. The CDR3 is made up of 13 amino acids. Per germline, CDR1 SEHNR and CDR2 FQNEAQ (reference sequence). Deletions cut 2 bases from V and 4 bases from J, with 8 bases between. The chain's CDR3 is CASSLSGSYGYTF. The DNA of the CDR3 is TGTGCCAGCAGCTTATCGGGGTCCTATGGCTACACCTTC.

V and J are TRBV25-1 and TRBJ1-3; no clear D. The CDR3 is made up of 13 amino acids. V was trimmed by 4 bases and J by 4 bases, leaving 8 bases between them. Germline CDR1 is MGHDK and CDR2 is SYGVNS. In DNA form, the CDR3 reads TGTGCCAGCAGTGTAACAGTCGGAAACACCATATATTTT. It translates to CASSVTVGNTIYF.

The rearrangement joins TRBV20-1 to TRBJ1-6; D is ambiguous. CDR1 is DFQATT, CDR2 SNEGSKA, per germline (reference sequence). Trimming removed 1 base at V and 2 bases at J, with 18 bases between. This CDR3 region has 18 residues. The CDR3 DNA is TGCAGTGCTAGAGTTATGGGCGACGCGTTGACCTATAATTCACCCCTCCACTTT. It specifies CSARVMGDALTYNSPLHF.

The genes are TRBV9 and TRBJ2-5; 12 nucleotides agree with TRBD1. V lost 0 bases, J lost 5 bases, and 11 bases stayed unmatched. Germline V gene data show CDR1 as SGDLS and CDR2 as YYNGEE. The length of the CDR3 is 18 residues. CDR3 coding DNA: TGTGCCAGCAGCGTAGTTTCCCCGGGGACAGGGGGCAGGGAGACCCAGTACTTC. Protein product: CASSVVSPGTGGRETQYF.

CDR3 loop: CATSPDPGQVVNTF. The CDR3 bases are TGTGCCACCAGCCCCGATCCCGGACAGGTTGTCAACACCTTC. The J gene is TRBJ1-2, the V gene TRBV15; 7 bases align to TRBD1. Germline trimming cut 5 bases from V and 12 bases from J; bases unmatched to any gene: 15. Germline V gene data show CDR1 as LNHNV and CDR2 as YYDKDF (reference sequence). The CDR3 is 14 amino acids.

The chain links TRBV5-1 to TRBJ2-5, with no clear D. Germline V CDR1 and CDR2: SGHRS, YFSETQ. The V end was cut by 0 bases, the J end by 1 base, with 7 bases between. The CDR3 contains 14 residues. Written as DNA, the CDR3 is TGCGCCAGCAGCTTGGGTCGGATCCAAGAGACCCAGTACTTC. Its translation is CASSLGRIQETQYF.

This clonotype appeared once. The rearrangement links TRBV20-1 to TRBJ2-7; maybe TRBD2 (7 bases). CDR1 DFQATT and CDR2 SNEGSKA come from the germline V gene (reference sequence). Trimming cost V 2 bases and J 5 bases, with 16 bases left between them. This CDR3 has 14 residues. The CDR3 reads CSARKGGAGNEQYF. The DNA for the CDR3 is TGCAGTGCTAGAAAGGGGGGGGCGGGGAACGAGCAGTACTTC.